This passage covers 9 T cell receptor beta chains from one sample sequenced in a study of T cell responses to AZD1222 COVID-19 vaccine. Assay: immunoSEQ multiplex PCR; the TCRdb copy retains only in-frame clones and omits some. The table shows 140,000 or so clones, with 89% occurring only once. The source was peripheral blood, collected on day 0 of AZD1222 vaccination. These receptors were collected from an adult in good health.

In this sample, this clone turned up a few times. The rearrangement links TRBV11-3 to TRBJ2-2; possible D gene TRBD1, 6 bases. The V gene lost 0 bases and the J gene lost 3 bases, with 17 bases spanning the gap. This CDR3 is 18 amino acids long. The germline gives CDR1 SGHNT, CDR2 YENEEA. CDR3 coding DNA: TGTGCCAGCAGCTTAGAAGGTTTAGGGACACCTCACACCGGGGAGCTGTTTTTT. This gives the protein CASSLEGLGTPHTGELFF.

The rearrangement joins TRBV27 to TRBJ1-4; TRBD1 aligns across 8 bases. From germline, CDR1 is MNHEY and CDR2 SMNVEV (reference sequence). This CDR3 has 19 residues. Trimming at V came to 2 bases and at J to 2 bases, leaving 13 bases not matched to a gene. The CDR3 protein is CASSLPPRGHGATNEKLFF. In DNA, the CDR3 is TGTGCCAGCAGTTTACCCCCCAGGGGGCACGGGGCGACTAATGAAAAACTGTTTTTT.

This sequence joins TRBV30 and TRBJ1-5; D gene ambiguous. CDR3 length: 13 amino acids. Germline CDR1 and CDR2: GTSNPN and SVGIG (reference sequence). V was trimmed by 2 bases and J by 1 base, leaving 6 bases between them. This CDR3 reads CAWSIQSNQPQHF. The CDR3 DNA is TGTGCCTGGAGTATCCAGAGCAATCAGCCCCAGCATTTT.

V and J are TRBV9 and TRBJ2-7; D unclear. CDR3 size: 14 residues. V was pared by 4 bases and J by 0 bases, with 11 bases between. Per the germline V gene, CDR1 is SGDLS and CDR2 is YYNGEE. The DNA for the CDR3 is TGTGCCAGCAGCCCGCAGGTCGCCTCCTACGAGCAGTACTTC. Translating it yields CASSPQVASYEQYF.

The V gene is TRBV9, the J gene TRBJ2-5; 8 nucleotides match TRBD1. Germline trimming cut 4 bases from V and 5 bases from J; bases unmatched to any gene: 7. The length of the CDR3 is 14 residues. Germline CDR1 and CDR2: SGDLS and YYNGEE. CDR3 residues: CASSSRGQGETQYF. DNA for the CDR3: TGTGCCAGCAGCTCTAGAGGACAGGGCGAGACCCAGTACTTC.

The chain employs TRBV15 and TRBJ1-1; D is uncertain. Germline CDR1 is LNHNV and CDR2 is YYDKDF (reference sequence). V was clipped by 1 base and J by 3 bases, with 6 bases between them. The CDR3 is 13 residues long. The CDR3 spells CATSRAADTEAFF. CDR3 DNA sequence: TGTGCCACCAGCAGAGCGGCAGACACTGAAGCTTTCTTT.

This chain uses TRBV5-1 with TRBJ1-1; 9 bases map to TRBD1. V gave up 0 bases and J gave up 5 bases; unmatched junction bases: 5. Germline V gives CDR1 SGHRS, CDR2 YFSETQ. This CDR3 has 15 amino acids. The CDR3 is CASSLAGTGRTEAFF. The CDR3 DNA is TGCGCCAGCAGCTTGGCCGGGACAGGGAGGACTGAAGCTTTCTTT.

The CDR3 region is CASTKRDSQTYEQYF. CDR3 DNA: TGTGCCAGCACAAAAAGGGACAGCCAGACCTACGAGCAGTACTTC. The chain combines TRBV28 with TRBJ2-7, with 7 bases identical to TRBD1. The germline CDR1 and CDR2 sequences are MDHEN and SYDVKM. There are 15 residues in the CDR3. V lost 7 bases and J lost 2; bases outside the gene matches: 11. The complete variable domain, with remaining parts taken from reference TRBV28 and TRBJ2-7, reads DVKVTQSSRYLVKRTGEKVFLECVQDMDHENMFWYRQDPGLGLRLIYFSYDVKMKEKGDIPEGYSVSREKKERFSLILESASTNQTSMYLCASTKRDSQTYEQYFGPGTRLTVT.

CDR3 loop: CASSQPRLAGGLKQYF. The CDR3 DNA follows: TGCGCCAGCAGCCAACCCCGACTAGCGGGGGGCCTCAAGCAGTACTTC. The chain uses TRBV4-1 and TRBJ2-7; TRBD2 aligns across 13 bases. The CDR3 totals 16 residues. The ends lost 2 bases at V and 8 bases at J; junction bases unmatched: 9. Germline V lookup: CDR1 MGHRA, CDR2 YSYEKL.